This is a list of T cell receptor beta chains from one sample in a study of CD8 T cells in Susac syndrome. One entry per CDR3 protein results from TCRdb running MiXCR on the immunoSEQ multiplex PCR reads. Of about 69,000 distinct CDR3 sequences in the sample, 91% were seen once. The sample taken for sequencing was CD8+ T cells from PBMCs. These receptors all come from a human donor with multiple sclerosis. Each CDR3 is given with its conserved first and last residue. A D gene is named only where the DNA matches it firmly. Size values are once, few and many counts, or a class for expanded clones, and some rows have none.

J gene: TRBJ2-7
D gene: NA
V gene: TRBV6-1
clone size: NA
CDR3 DNA: TGTGCCAGCAGTGAGCAGGGAGTTTCGTACGAGCAGTACTTC
CDR3 protein: CASSEQGVSYEQYF

J gene: TRBJ2-7
D gene: NA
V gene: TRBV9
clone size: NA
CDR3 DNA: TGTGCCAGCAGCGGCCCCGGAGGGGAGCAGTACTTC
CDR3 protein: CASSGPGGEQYF

J gene: TRBJ1-1
D gene: NA
V gene: TRBV4-1
clone size: NA
CDR3 DNA: TGCGCCAGCAGCCAAGATCCCCCCTTAGACACTGAAGCTTTCTTT
CDR3 protein: CASSQDPPLDTEAFF

J gene: TRBJ2-1
D gene: NA
V gene: TRBV25-1
clone size: NA
CDR3 DNA: TGTGCCAGCAGTGATGGGACGGACTACAATGAGCAGTTCTTC
CDR3 protein: CASSDGTDYNEQFF

J gene: TRBJ1-1
D gene: NA
V gene: TRBV5-1
clone size: NA
CDR3 DNA: TGCGCCAGCAGCTTGTTCGGGGGAGGGACTGAAGCTTTCTTT
CDR3 protein: CASSLFGGGTEAFF

J gene: TRBJ2-7
D gene: NA
V gene: TRBV9
clone size: NA
CDR3 DNA: TGTGCCAGCAGCGTAGATCACAGGGCCTACGAGCAGTACTTC
CDR3 protein: CASSVDHRAYEQYF

J gene: TRBJ1-2
D gene: NA
V gene: TRBV4-3
clone size: once
CDR3 DNA: TGCGCCAGCAGCCAAGGGGGAGGGGGACGCCTTGGCTACACCTTC
CDR3 protein: CASSQGGGGRLGYTF

J gene: TRBJ2-2
D gene: NA
V gene: TRBV7-9
clone size: NA
CDR3 DNA: TGTGCCAGCAGCTTCAAGCGGGCAGAATCCGGGGAGCTGTTTTTT
CDR3 protein: CASSFKRAESGELFF

J gene: TRBJ1-2
D gene: NA
V gene: TRBV7-9
clone size: once
CDR3 DNA: TGTGCCAGCAGCTTAAAGCAGCCATATGGCTACACCTTC
CDR3 protein: CASSLKQPYGYTF

J gene: TRBJ2-3
D gene: NA
V gene: TRBV9
clone size: NA
CDR3 DNA: TGTGCCAGCAGCACCACAGATACGCAGTATTTT
CDR3 protein: CASSTTDTQYF

J gene: TRBJ2-3
D gene: TRBD2
V gene: TRBV2
clone size: NA
CDR3 DNA: TGTGCCAGCAGGTTAGCGGGACCTAGCACAGATACGCAGTATTTT
CDR3 protein: CASRLAGPSTDTQYF

J gene: TRBJ2-2
D gene: TRBD2
V gene: TRBV27
clone size: NA
CDR3 DNA: TGTGCCAGCAGTCCAATAGCGGGAGGGTGGAACACCGGGGAGCTGTTTTTT
CDR3 protein: CASSPIAGGWNTGELFF

J gene: TRBJ2-7
D gene: NA
V gene: TRBV28
clone size: once
CDR3 DNA: TGTGCCAGCAGTTTCAGGGGCAGGACTACATACGAGCAGTACTTC
CDR3 protein: CASSFRGRTTYEQYF

J gene: TRBJ2-7
D gene: TRBD2
V gene: TRBV11-2
clone size: once
CDR3 DNA: TGTGCCAGCAGAGGACTAGCGGGAGGTCTCTCCTCCTACGAGCAGTACTTC
CDR3 protein: CASRGLAGGLSSYEQYF

J gene: TRBJ2-3
D gene: NA
V gene: TRBV14
clone size: NA
CDR3 DNA: TGTGCCAGCAGCCAAGACCCCCGTCCAAGCACAGATACGCAGTATTTT
CDR3 protein: CASSQDPRPSTDTQYF

J gene: TRBJ1-5
D gene: NA
V gene: TRBV4-1
clone size: NA
CDR3 DNA: TGCGCCAGCAGCCAAGAAGGACGATCCGAGCCCCAGCATTTT
CDR3 protein: CASSQEGRSEPQHF

J gene: TRBJ2-5
D gene: NA
V gene: TRBV5-4
clone size: NA
CDR3 DNA: TGTGCCAGCAGCTTGCACCCGTCAGTCGAGACCCAGTACTTC
CDR3 protein: CASSLHPSVETQYF